The subject of this entry is one T cell receptor (beta chain). This sample was taken from a study of OX40 agonist ivuxolimab in advanced cancers. Autoimmune disease history or systemic immunosuppression led to patients being barred. Profiling relied on immunoSEQ multiplex PCR, and the TCRdb table lists in-frame clones only, not all of them. This table has tens of thousands of clones, around 90% appearing once. The CDR3 runs to 15 residues. Germline assignment: CDR1 MNHNS and CDR2 SASEGT. V shed 6 bases, J shed 6 bases, and the junction held 5 bases outside the gene matches. This receptor was identified in an adult with an advanced solid tumor such as melanoma, head and neck, liver or kidney cancer. The chain employs TRBV6-1 and TRBJ2-7; 16 bases fit TRBD2. The sample in question was CD4+ or CD8+ T cells sorted from blood, obtained in a trial of the OX40 agonist ivuxolimab. CDR3 amino acids: CASSRGLAGGLEQYF. In nucleotides, the CDR3 is TGTGCCAGCAGCCGGGGACTAGCGGGAGGGCTCGAGCAGTACTTC.